Detailed here is one TCR beta chain. What it binds is not known. Participants comprised healthy donors of bone marrow. The CDR3 runs 13 residues. The germline CDR1 and CDR2 sequences are MNHEY and SVGAGI. V shed 5 bases and J shed 4 bases, with 11 bases lying between them. PCR was performed using 60 Vbeta and 13 Jbeta primers. Profiled with immunoSEQ multiplex PCR; TCRdb holds only in-frame clones, not every one. The table has 110,000 to 150,000 clones, approximately 80% seen once. These data come from a study of cytomegalovirus exposure and HLA in healthy donors. Regarding the study as a whole: Earlier results showed most TCR beta V segments being productive about 90% or about 30% of the time. The study labeled 164 TCR beta chains cytomegalovirus-associated. The analysis excluded some indistinguishable V segments, including TRBV6-2 and TRBV6-3.

Sequenced input: PBMCs. V and J are TRBV6-5 and TRBJ2-5, with a weak D call TRBD1 (5 bases). This TCR was sampled from a woman between 35 and 50 years old in good health and CMV-seronegative. The CDR3 loop is CASSTQGRETQYF. The CDR3 DNA follows: TGTGCCAGCAGTACGCAGGGCCGAGAGACCCAGTACTTC.